The clone carrying this T cell receptor beta chain has a handful of counts. What it binds is not known. These data come from a study of blood T cells in healthy people across ages. Study summary: About one barcoded beta molecule was captured per two T cells (by template switching). Study observations and caveats: Roughly linearly, TCR beta diversity per million T cells fell as age increased. Donors of long life had a larger count of naive CD4+ cells and greater diversity than aged donors.

Sample-barcoded 5' priming and a J-beta primer mix drove a second PCR of 7 to 11 cycles. The yield of each sample was at least 2.5 million CDR3-containing paired-end reads. Each CDR3 protein is one row after TCRdb ran MiXCR on the 5' RACE reads. In the table there are about 290,000 distinct CDR3 sequences, 25% to 30% of which are singletons. CDR1 SQVTM and CDR2 ANQGSEA come from the germline V gene. V was cut by 7 bases and J by 1 base, with 13 bases left in between. There are 13 residues in the CDR3. The chain has TRBV29-1 and TRBJ1-1, with D possibly TRBD1 on 5 matching bases. The sequenced sample consisted of blood. This TCR was sampled from a woman aged 70-85 years in good health. The CDR3 nucleotides read TGCAGCGCGTTATCCGGGGGGAACACTGAAGCTTTCTTT. Translated: CSALSGGNTEAFF.